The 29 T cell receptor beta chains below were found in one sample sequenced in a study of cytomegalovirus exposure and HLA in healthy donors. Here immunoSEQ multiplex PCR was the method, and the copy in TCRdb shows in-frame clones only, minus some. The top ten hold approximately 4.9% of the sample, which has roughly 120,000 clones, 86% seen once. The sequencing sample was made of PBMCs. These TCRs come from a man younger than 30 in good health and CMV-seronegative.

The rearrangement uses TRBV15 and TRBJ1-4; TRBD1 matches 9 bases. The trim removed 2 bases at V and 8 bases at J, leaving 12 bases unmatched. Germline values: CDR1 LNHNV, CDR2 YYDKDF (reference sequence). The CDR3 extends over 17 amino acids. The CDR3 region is CATSRPTRGQGREKLFF. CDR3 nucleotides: TGTGCCACCAGCAGACCGACCCGGGGACAGGGACGAGAAAAACTGTTTTTT.

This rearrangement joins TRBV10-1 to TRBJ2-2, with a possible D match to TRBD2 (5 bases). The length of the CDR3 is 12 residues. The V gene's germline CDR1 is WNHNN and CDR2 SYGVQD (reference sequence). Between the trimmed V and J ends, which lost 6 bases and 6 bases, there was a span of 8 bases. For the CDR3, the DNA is TGCGCCAGCAGCCCGAGGGCCGGGGAGCTGTTTTTT. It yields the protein CASSPRAGELFF.

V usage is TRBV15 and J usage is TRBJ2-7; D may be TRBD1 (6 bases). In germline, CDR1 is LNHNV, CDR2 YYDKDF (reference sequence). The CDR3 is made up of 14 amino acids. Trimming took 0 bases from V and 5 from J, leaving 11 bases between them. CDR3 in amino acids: CATSRDRRQDEQYF. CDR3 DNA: TGTGCCACCAGCAGAGATCGGCGACAGGACGAGCAGTACTTC.

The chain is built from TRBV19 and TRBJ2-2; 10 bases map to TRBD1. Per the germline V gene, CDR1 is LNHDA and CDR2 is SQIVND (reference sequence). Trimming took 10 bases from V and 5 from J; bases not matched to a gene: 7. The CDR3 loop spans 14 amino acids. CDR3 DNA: TGTGCCACCACCCCGGGACAGGGGACCGGGGAGCTGTTTTTT. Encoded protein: CATTPGQGTGELFF.

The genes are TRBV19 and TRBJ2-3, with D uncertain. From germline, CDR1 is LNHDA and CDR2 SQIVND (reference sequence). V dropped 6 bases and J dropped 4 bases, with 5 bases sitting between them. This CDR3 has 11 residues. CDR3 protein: CASSKSDTQYF. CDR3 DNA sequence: TGTGCCAGTAGCAAATCAGATACGCAGTATTTT.

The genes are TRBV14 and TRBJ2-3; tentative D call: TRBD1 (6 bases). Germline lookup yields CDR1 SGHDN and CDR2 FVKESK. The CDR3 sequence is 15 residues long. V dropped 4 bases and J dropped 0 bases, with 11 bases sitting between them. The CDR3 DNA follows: TGTGCCAGCAGCCTCGGACAGCCTAGCACAGATACGCAGTATTTT. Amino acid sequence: CASSLGQPSTDTQYF.

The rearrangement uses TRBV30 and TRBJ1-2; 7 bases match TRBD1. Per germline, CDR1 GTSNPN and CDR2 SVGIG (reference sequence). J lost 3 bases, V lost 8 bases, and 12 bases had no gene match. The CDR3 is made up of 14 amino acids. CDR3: CAAIKGARDYGYTF. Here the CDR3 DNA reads TGTGCCGCCATCAAGGGGGCGCGTGACTATGGCTACACCTTC.

Written as DNA, the CDR3 is TGTGCCAGCAGGGAGTCACTAGCGGGAGGAGACGAGCAGTACTTC. Amino acid sequence: CASRESLAGGDEQYF. V usage is TRBV21-1 and J usage is TRBJ2-7; the table gives TRBD2 as D, unverified against the DNA. TRBV21-1 is a pseudogene. This CDR3 is built from 15 residues.

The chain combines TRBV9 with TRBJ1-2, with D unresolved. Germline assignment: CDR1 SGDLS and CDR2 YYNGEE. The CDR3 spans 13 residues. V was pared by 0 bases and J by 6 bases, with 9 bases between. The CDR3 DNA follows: TGTGCCAGCAGCGTAGCTGGCACGAATGGCTACACCTTC. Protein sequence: CASSVAGTNGYTF. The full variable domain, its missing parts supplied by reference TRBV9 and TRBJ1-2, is DSGVTQTPKHLITATGQRVTLRCSPRSGDLSVYWYQQSLDQGLQFLIQYYNGEERAKGNILERFSAQQFPDLHSELNLSSLELGDSALYFCASSVAGTNGYTFGSGTRLTVV.

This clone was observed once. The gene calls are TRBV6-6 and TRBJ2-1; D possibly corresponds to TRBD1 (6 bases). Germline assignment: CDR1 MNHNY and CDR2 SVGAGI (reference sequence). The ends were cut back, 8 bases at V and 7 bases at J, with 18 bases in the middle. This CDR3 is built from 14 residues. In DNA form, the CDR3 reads TGTGCCAGCGGCTACCCGGGACAAGGGAATGAGCAGTTCTTC. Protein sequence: CASGYPGQGNEQFF.

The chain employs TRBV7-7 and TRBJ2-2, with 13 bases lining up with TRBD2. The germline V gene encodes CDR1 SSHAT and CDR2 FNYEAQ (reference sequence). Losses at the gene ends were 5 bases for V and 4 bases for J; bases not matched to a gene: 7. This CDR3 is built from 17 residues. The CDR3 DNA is TGTGCCAGCAGCATATCCGGGACTAGCGGGACCACCGGGGAGCTGTTTTTT. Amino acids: CASSISGTSGTTGELFF.

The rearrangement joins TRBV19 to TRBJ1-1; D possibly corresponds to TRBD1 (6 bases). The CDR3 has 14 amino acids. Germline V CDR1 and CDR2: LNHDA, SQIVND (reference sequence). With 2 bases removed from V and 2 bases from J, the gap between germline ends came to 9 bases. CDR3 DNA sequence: TGTGCCAGTAGTATAAGGGGGACCAACACTGAAGCTTTCTTT. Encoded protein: CASSIRGTNTEAFF.

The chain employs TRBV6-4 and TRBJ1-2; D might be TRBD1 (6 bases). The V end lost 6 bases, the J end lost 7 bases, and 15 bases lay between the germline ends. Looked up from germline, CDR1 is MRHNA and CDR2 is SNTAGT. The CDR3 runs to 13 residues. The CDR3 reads CASRQGNTGGYTF. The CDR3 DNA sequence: TGTGCCAGCAGACAGGGAAATACAGGTGGCTACACCTTC.

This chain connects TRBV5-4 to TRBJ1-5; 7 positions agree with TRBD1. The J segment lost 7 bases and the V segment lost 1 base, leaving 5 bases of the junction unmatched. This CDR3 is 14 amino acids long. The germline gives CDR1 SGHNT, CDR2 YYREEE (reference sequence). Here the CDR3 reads CASSLQGDGQPQHF. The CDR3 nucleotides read TGTGCCAGCAGCTTGCAGGGGGATGGGCAGCCCCAGCATTTT.

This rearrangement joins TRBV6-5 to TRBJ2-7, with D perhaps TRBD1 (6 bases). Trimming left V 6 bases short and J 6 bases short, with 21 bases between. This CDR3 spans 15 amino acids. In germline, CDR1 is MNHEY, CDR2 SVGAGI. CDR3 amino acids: CASRLSYREWAEQYF. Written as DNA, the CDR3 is TGTGCCAGCAGACTCTCATACAGGGAGTGGGCCGAGCAGTACTTC.

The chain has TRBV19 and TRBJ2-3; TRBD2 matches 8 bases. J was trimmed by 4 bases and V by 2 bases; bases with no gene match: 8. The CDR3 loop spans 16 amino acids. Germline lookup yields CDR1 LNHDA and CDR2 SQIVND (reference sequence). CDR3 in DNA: TGTGCCAGTAGTATACTGACGGGAGGGCGGGCAGATACGCAGTATTTT. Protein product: CASSILTGGRADTQYF.

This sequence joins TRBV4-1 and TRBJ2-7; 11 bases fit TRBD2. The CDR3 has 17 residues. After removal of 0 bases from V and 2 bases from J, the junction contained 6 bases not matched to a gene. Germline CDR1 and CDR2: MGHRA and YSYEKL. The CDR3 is CASSQDDTSGGTYEQYF. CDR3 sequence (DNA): TGCGCCAGCAGCCAAGATGATACTAGCGGGGGCACCTACGAGCAGTACTTC.

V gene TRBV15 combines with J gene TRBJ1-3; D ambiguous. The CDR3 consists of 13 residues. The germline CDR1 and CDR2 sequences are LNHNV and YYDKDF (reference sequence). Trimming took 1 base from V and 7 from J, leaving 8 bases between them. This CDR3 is CATSRANGNTIYF. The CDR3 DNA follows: TGTGCCACCAGCAGAGCTAACGGGAACACCATATATTTT. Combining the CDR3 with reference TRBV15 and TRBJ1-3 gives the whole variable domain DAMVIQNPRYQVTQFGKPVTLSCSQTLNHNVMYWYQQKSSQAPKLLFHYYDKDFNNEADTPDNFQSRRPNTSFCFLDIRSPGLGDTAMYLCATSRANGNTIYFGEGSWLTVV.

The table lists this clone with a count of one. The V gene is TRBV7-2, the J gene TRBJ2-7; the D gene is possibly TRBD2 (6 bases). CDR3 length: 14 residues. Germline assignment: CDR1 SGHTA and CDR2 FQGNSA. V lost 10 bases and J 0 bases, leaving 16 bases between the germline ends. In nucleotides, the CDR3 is TGTGCCACCCGATTTGCGGGGCGCTCCTACGAGCAGTACTTC. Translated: CATRFAGRSYEQYF.

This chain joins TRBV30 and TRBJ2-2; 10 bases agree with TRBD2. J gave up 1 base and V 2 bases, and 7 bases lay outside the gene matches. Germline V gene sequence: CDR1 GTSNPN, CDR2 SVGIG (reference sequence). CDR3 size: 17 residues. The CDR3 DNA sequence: TGTGCCTGGAGTCGTGGGGTAGCGGGAGGGAACACCGGGGAGCTGTTTTTT. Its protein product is CAWSRGVAGGNTGELFF. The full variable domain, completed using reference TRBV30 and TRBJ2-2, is SQTIHQWPATLVQPVGSPLSLECTVEGTSNPNLYWYRQAAGRGLQLLFYSVGIGQISSEVPQNLSASRPQDRQFILSSKKLLLSDSGFYLCAWSRGVAGGNTGELFFGEGSRLTVL.

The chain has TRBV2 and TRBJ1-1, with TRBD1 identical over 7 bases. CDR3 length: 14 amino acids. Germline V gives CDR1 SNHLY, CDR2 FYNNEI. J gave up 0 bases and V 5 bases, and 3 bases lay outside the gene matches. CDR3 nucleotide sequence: TGTGCCAGCAGTTACAGGGGATTGAACACTGAAGCTTTCTTT. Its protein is CASSYRGLNTEAFF.

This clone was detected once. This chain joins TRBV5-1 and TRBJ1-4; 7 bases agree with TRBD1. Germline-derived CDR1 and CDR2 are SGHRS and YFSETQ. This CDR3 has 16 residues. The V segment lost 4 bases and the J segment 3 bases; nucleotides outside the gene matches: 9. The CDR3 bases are TGCGCCAGCAGCGATACAGGGACAGCTGCTAATGAAAAACTGTTTTTT. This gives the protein CASSDTGTAANEKLFF.

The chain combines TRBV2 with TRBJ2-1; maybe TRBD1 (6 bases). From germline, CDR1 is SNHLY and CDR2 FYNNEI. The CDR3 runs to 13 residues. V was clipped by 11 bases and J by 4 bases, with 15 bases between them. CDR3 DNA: TGTGCCGGACCCGGGACACTATACAATGAGCAGTTCTTC. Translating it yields CAGPGTLYNEQFF.

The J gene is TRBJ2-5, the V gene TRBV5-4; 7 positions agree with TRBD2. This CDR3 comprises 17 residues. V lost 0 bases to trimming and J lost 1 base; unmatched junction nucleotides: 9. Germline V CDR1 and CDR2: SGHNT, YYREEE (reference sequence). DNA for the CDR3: TGTGCCAGCAGCTTGGGTCTCGCGGGAGCAGCCCAAGAGACCCAGTACTTC. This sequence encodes CASSLGLAGAAQETQYF.

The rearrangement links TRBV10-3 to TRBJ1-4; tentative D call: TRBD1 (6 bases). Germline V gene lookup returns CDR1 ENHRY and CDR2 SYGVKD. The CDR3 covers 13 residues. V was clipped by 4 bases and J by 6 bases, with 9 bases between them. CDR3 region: CAISGGLDEKLFF. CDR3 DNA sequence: TGTGCCATCAGTGGGGGGCTCGATGAAAAACTGTTTTTT.

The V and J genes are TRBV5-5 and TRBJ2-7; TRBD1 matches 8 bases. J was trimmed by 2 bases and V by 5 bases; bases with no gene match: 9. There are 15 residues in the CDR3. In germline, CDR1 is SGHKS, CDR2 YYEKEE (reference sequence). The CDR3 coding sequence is TGTGCCAGCAGGGCCGGGACAGGATCCGCCTACGAGCAGTACTTC. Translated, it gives CASRAGTGSAYEQYF.

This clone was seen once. Here the CDR3 DNA reads TGTGCCAGCAGTGCTCTAGCGCAGAGCTCCTACGAGCAGTACTTC. It specifies CASSALAQSSYEQYF. The chain links TRBV6-1 to TRBJ2-7, with D perhaps matching TRBD2 (6 bases). The CDR3 runs 15 residues. The germline V and J ends were trimmed by 4 bases and 0 bases, with 13 bases remaining between them. Germline V lookup: CDR1 MNHNS, CDR2 SASEGT.

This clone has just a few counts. The CDR3 DNA reads as TGTGCCAGCACCAGCCAGACTTTCTACGAGCAGTACTTC. It translates to CASTSQTFYEQYF. The chain recombines TRBV6-1 with TRBJ2-7; no reliable D call. CDR1 MNHNS and CDR2 SASEGT come from the germline V gene. CDR3 length equals 13 residues. Trimming removed 7 bases at V and 3 bases at J, with 13 bases between.

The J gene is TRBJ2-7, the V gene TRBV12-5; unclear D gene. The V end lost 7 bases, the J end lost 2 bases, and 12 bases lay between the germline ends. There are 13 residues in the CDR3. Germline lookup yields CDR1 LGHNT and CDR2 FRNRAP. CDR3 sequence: CASARPGPYEQYF. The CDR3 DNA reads TGTGCTAGTGCCCGACCAGGTCCCTACGAGCAGTACTTC.